This TCR beta chain was sequenced for a study of blood T cell repertoires in COVID-19 (dated by TCRdb to the early 2020s). Looking at the study overall: The collaborator samples originated in the United States, Italy and Spain and spanned the acute and convalescent phases of COVID-19. Nearly every sample came with metadata listing a de-identified subject ID, COVID-19 status, age in years and sex. Where available, HLA class I and class II types were obtained from metadata supplied by the sample provider rather than from assay-based typing. The repertoires were made available in a free public database intended to serve as a resource for research on the immune response to SARS-CoV-2. The samples were drawn from the first 160 participants of the ongoing ImmuneRACE study and from 1,254 subjects provided by 6 global collaborators. Deeply sampled blood TCRbeta repertoires from subjects exposed to, actively infected with, or recovered from COVID-19 were included in the dataset. The material from the prospective study consisted of cDNA or gDNA derived from T cells, B-cell-depleted T cells, or PBMCs.

In regard to this clone: It has no known antigen specificity. The input lacks base qualities; no much larger clone sits a single base away.

On the study overall, not on this receptor specifically: The amount of clinical and demographic metadata varied by source and participant and was provided uncurated.

A second Seattle source provided samples from volunteer blood donors who had recovered from COVID-19. Collaborating institutions collected whole blood in K2EDTA tubes following their own protocols. For TCRbeta analysis, collaborators shipped samples in one of three forms: frozen whole blood, isolated PBMCs, or DNA extracted from either of those sample types. V ends up 4 bases short and J 2 bases short, with an unmatched junction base count of 6. The germline V gene specifies SGHDT as CDR1 and YYEEEE as CDR2. The CDR3 numbers 14 residues from cysteine through phenylalanine. Only CDR3 DNA is held: 42 bases, read in frame from base 1. The immunoSEQ Assay, a bias-controlled multiplex PCR, was used to amplify TCRbeta CDR3 regions from genomic DNA. Concerning the study's data processing: The number of nucleated cells in each sample was estimated from the amplification of reference gene primers within the assay. To quantify the absolute abundance of each unique TCRbeta CDR3 rearrangement, sequence reads were collapsed and filtered. Productive Simpson clonality was computed per sample as the square root of Simpson's diversity index over productive rearrangements. The table was pulled from immuneACCESS by TCRdb, which kept in-frame rearrangements only. Such tables lose some clones; where checked, under half of the loss comes from unresolved V genes, and the rest has no known cause. V and J calls and clone size are copied from that table; D and trimming were computed from the DNA. This sample holds about 190,000 clones; roughly 88% were observed only once. 5% to 7.5% of the sample lies in the top ten.

The sample comprised peripheral blood. This receptor was identified in a woman in her 40s who had recovered from COVID-19. This sequence uses TRBV5-6 and TRBJ2-7, and TRBD2 aligns with 7 junction nucleotides. The nucleotides read TGTGCCAGCAGCCCTAGCGGCCTCGCCTACGAGCAGTACTTC. It specifies CASSPSGLAYEQYF.